This is a list of T cell receptor beta chains from one sample in a study of cytomegalovirus exposure and HLA in healthy donors. Profiling relied on immunoSEQ multiplex PCR, and the TCRdb table lists in-frame clones only, not all of them. The sample holds about 130,000 clones, 60% to 80% seen once. The sequenced material came from PBMCs. These receptors all stem from a man younger than 40 in good health and CMV-seronegative. CDR3s include the opening cysteine and the closing phenylalanine or tryptophan. Fields, in order: J gene, D gene, V gene, clone size, CDR3 DNA, CDR3 protein. A D gene is named only where the DNA matches it firmly. Expanded clones are given a class, and other clones once, few, many or no size at all.

TRBJ2-7 | - | TRBV7-9 | - | TGTGCCAGCAGAGCTTCAGGGTCATCCTACGAGCAGTACTTC | CASRASGSSYEQYF
TRBJ2-3 | TRBD2 | TRBV7-9 | - | TGTGCCAGCAGCCCCCCTGGACTAGCTTCGACAGATACGCAGTATTTT | CASSPPGLASTDTQYF
TRBJ2-7 | - | TRBV21-1 | - | TGTGCCAGCAGCAAAGAAATAAAATTGGGTAGGGTGCAGGACAGGGGTTCCTACGAGCAGTACTTC | CASSKEIKLGRVQDRGSYEQYF
TRBJ1-5 | - | TRBV19 | - | TGTGCCAGTAGTATATACGGTCAGCCCCAGCATTTT | CASSIYGQPQHF
TRBJ2-2 | TRBD1 | TRBV6-1 | - | TGTGCGGTGGACAGGGGGAACACCGGGGAGCTGTTTTTT | CAVDRGNTGELFF
TRBJ2-2 | TRBD2 | TRBV5-1 | - | TGCGCCAGCAGCCAAAGACTAGCGGGGAGACTCACCGGGGAGCTGTTTTTT | CASSQRLAGRLTGELFF
TRBJ2-7 | - | TRBV10-3 | - | TGTGCCATCAGCCACCAGTACCGCTCCTACGAGCAGTACTTC | CAISHQYRSYEQYF
TRBJ1-1 | - | TRBV4-3 | - | TGCGCCAGCAGCCAAGACTCAGTGAACACTGAAGCTTTCTTT | CASSQDSVNTEAFF
TRBJ2-1 | - | TRBV19 | - | TGTGCCAGTAGTCTTCGGCACGGGAGCTCCTACAATGAGCAGTTCTTC | CASSLRHGSSYNEQFF
TRBJ1-2 | TRBD1 | TRBV7-9 | - | TGTTCCAGCAGCTTAGGTGGACAGGGGCTTGAGAACTATGGCTACACCTTC | CSSSLGGQGLENYGYTF
TRBJ2-5 | TRBD1 | TRBV7-9 | - | TGTGCCAGCAGCTTAGTGGACAGGCGCCAGGAGACCCAGTACTTC | CASSLVDRRQETQYF
TRBJ2-7 | - | TRBV7-2 | - | TGTGCCAGCACCCTACGCCCCTCCTACGAGCAGTACTTC | CASTLRPSYEQYF
TRBJ1-1 | - | TRBV19 | - | TGTGCCAGTAGCCCTGACAGGAACTCTGAAGCTTTCTTT | CASSPDRNSEAFF
TRBJ1-2 | - | TRBV4-2 | once | TGTGCCAGCAGCCAAGATCGTCTTCGAGAGGGTGGCTACACCTTC | CASSQDRLREGGYTF
TRBJ2-5 | TRBD2 | TRBV5-1 | - | TGCGCCAGCAGGGGACTAGCTACGGAGACCCAGTACTTC | CASRGLATETQYF
TRBJ2-5 | - | TRBV7-9 | few | TGTTCCAGCAGCTCATCCGAAACTTCTAGACCGTACCAAGAGACCCAGTACTTC | CSSSSSETSRPYQETQYF
TRBJ1-2 | - | TRBV19 | many | TGTGCCAGTAGCAACATTGATGGCTACACCTTC | CASSNIDGYTF
TRBJ2-5 | - | TRBV7-9 | - | TGTGCCAGCAGCTTAGGAGGCTGGGAGACCCAGTACTTC | CASSLGGWETQYF
TRBJ1-3 | - | TRBV6-1 | - | TGTGCCAGCAGTAGGAGTGGAAACACCATATATTTT | CASSRSGNTIYF
TRBJ2-3 | TRBD2 | TRBV30 | - | TGTGCCTGGAGTAGGCGGGGGGACCTCACAGATACGCAGTATTTT | CAWSRRGDLTDTQYF
TRBJ1-1 | - | TRBV28 | - | TGTGCCAGCAGTTTATCCTTCCTAGGCACTGAAGCTTTCTTT | CASSLSFLGTEAFF
TRBJ1-3 | - | TRBV9 | - | TGTGCCAGCAGCGCTCAGGGCCTGAGCTCTGGAAACACCATATATTTT | CASSAQGLSSGNTIYF
TRBJ2-7 | - | TRBV19 | - | TGTGCCAGTAGCTACAGTGTTTATTACGAGCAGTACTTC | CASSYSVYYEQYF
TRBJ2-4 | TRBD1 | TRBV7-2 | - | TGTGCCAGCAGCTCGGGACAGAACAAAAACATTCAGTACTTC | CASSSGQNKNIQYF
TRBJ1-2 | TRBD1 | TRBV9 | - | TGTGCCAGCAGCGTAGAAGGGACAGGGGTCTATGGCTACACCTTC | CASSVEGTGVYGYTF
TRBJ2-3 | - | TRBV5-1 | - | TGCGCCAGCGCTCCTCGTGGAGGGGGCTATAATGCAGATACGCAGTATTTT | CASAPRGGGYNADTQYF
TRBJ2-5 | - | TRBV6-1 | - | TGTGCCAGCAGTTATCAGGGTGGGGAGACCCAGTACTTC | CASSYQGGETQYF
TRBJ2-1 | TRBD2 | TRBV13 | - | TGTGCCAGCAGCCAGACTAGCGGGGGGGAGGGGAATGAGCAGTTCTTC | CASSQTSGGEGNEQFF
TRBJ1-2 | TRBD1 | TRBV15 | - | TGTGCCACCAGCGACCGACAGGGCTATGGCTACACCTTC | CATSDRQGYGYTF
TRBJ2-3 | TRBD2 | TRBV4-3 | - | TGCGCCAGCAGCCAAGATCGGTCGGGGGGGGGCTGGACAGATACGCAGTATTTT | CASSQDRSGGGWTDTQYF
TRBJ1-5 | TRBD1 | TRBV4-1 | once | TGCGCCAGCAGCCAACCAGACAGGGGGTACCAGCCCCAGCATTTT | CASSQPDRGYQPQHF
TRBJ2-7 | - | TRBV7-2 | - | TGTGCCAGCAGCCAAAGACAGCCATACGAGCAGTACTTC | CASSQRQPYEQYF